The 2 T cell receptor beta chains below were found in one sample sequenced in a study of cytomegalovirus exposure and HLA in healthy donors. The PCR employed 60 Vbeta primers together with 13 Jbeta primers. TCRdb's copy holds only in-frame clones and misses some; the assay was immunoSEQ multiplex PCR. Found here are roughly 160,000 clones, approximately 76% of them singletons; the top ten hold about 1.3%. Sequencing input: PBMCs. Source of these receptors: a man aged 55 to 69 in good health and CMV-seronegative.

The chain uses TRBV7-9 and TRBJ2-7, with a possible D match to TRBD1 (5 bases). V lost 5 bases, J lost 0 bases, and 14 bases lay in between. Germline-derived CDR1 and CDR2 are SEHNR and FQNEAQ (reference sequence). This CDR3 region has 15 residues. CDR3 nucleotide sequence: TGTGCCAGCAGCCCTCAGCAGGGATACTCCTACGAGCAGTACTTC. This translates into CASSPQQGYSYEQYF.

This rearrangement joins TRBV5-1 to TRBJ2-7, with 8 bases identical to TRBD2. The CDR3 has 17 residues. CDR1 SGHRS and CDR2 YFSETQ come from the germline V gene. V was clipped by 0 bases and J by 0 bases; unmatched bases: 8. The chain's CDR3 is CASSLDRAGVGSYEQYF. The CDR3 nucleotides are TGCGCCAGCAGCTTGGATCGAGCGGGAGTGGGCTCCTACGAGCAGTACTTC.